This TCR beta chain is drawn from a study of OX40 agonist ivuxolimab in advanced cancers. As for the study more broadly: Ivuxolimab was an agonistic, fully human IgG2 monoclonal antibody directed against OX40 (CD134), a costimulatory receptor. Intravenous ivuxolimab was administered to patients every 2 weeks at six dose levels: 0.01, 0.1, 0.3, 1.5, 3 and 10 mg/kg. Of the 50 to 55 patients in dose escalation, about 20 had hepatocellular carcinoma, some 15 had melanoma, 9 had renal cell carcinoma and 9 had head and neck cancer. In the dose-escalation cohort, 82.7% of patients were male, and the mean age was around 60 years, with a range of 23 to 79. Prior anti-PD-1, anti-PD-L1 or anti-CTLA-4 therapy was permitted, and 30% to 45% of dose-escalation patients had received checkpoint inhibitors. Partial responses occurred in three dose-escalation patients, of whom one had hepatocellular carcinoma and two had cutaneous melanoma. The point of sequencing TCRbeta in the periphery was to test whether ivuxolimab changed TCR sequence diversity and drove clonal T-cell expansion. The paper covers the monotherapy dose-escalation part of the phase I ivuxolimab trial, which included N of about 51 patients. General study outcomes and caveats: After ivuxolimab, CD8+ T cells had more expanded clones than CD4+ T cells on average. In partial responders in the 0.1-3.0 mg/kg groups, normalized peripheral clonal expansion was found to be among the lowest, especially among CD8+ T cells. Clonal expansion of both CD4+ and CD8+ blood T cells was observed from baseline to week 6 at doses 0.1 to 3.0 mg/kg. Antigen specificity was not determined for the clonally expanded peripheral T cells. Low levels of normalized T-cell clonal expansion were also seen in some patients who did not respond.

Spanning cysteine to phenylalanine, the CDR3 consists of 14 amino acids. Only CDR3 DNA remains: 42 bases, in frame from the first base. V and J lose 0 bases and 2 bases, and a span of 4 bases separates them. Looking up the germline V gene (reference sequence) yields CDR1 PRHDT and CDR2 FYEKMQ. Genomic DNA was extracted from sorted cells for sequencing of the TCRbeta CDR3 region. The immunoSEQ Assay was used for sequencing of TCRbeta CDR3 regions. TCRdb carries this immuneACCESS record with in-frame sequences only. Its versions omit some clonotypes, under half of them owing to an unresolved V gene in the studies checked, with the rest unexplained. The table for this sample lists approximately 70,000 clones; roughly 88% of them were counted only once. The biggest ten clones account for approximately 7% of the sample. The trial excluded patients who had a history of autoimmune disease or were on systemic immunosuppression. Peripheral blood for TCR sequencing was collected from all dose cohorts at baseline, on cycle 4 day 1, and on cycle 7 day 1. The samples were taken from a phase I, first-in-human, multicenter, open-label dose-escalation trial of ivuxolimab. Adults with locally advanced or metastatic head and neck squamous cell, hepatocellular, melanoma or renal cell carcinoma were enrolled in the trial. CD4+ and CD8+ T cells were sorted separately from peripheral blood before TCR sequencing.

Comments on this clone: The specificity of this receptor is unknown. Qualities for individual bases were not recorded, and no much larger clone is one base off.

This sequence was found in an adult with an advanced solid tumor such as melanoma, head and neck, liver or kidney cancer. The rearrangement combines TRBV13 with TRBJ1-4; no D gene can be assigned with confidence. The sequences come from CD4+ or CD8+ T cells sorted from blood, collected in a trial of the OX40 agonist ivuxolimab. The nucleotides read TGTGCCAGCAGCTTAGGACTGACTAATGAAAAACTGTTTTTT. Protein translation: CASSLGLTNEKLFF.